This T cell receptor beta chain was recovered during a study of radiotherapy plus CTLA-4 blockade in lung cancer. About the study: Disease control was seen in approximately 29% of patients, objective responses in 18%.

It was focal radiation plus CTLA-4 blockade with ipilimumab that patients with chemo-refractory metastatic non-small-cell lung cancer received. The repertoire was sequenced with immunoSEQ multiplex PCR; TCRdb's copy has only in-frame clones and lacks some. The sample lists around 80,000 clones, roughly 80% occurring once. Note on this clone: Its antigen is as yet unknown.

Overall study results and limits: Radiotherapy with ipilimumab was followed by blood expansion of tumor-derived clones. Response was reportedly best predicted by early blood T cell clone dynamics, with interferon-beta.

The sequenced sample was peripheral blood, obtained from a patient treated with radiotherapy plus ipilimumab. This clonotype was obtained from a human donor with non-small cell lung cancer whose response to radiotherapy plus ipilimumab could not be evaluated.

Here the CDR3 reads CSATRQYEQYF. For the CDR3, the DNA is TGCAGTGCTACGAGACAGTACGAGCAGTACTTC. V is TRBV20-1 and J is TRBJ2-7; a possible D gene is TRBD1 (5 bases). This CDR3 is built from 11 residues. V shed 4 bases and J shed 4 bases, with 8 bases lying between them. Germline-derived CDR1 and CDR2 are DFQATT and SNEGSKA (reference sequence).